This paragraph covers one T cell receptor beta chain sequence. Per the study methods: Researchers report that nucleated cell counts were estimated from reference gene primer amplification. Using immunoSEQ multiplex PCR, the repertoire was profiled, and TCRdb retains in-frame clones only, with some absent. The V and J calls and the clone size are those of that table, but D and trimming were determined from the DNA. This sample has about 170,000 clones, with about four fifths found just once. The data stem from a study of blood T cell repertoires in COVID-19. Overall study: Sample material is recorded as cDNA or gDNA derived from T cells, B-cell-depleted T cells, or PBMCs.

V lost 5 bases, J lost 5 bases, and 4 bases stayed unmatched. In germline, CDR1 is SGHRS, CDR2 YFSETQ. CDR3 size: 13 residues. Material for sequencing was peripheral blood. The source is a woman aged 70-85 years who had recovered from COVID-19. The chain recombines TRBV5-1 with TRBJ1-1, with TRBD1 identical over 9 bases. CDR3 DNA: TGCGCCAGCAGGACAGACAGGGGGACTGAAGCTTTCTTT. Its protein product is CASRTDRGTEAFF.